Presented here are 27 T cell receptor beta chains from one specimen sequenced in a study of a mutant IDH1 vaccine in newly diagnosed glioma. Assay used: immunoSEQ multiplex PCR; TCRdb lists only in-frame clones, some missing. This sample carries more than 45,000 clones, more than 75% of them seen once, and the ten largest clones take 5.7%. These receptors have no known antigen. Regarding time point: week 35, safety follow-up. Doses of 300 ug of mutant IDH1 20-mer peptide were given with topical imiquimod. The source was PBMCs, collected from a glioma patient whose treatment included an IDH1 peptide vaccine. Every receptor here comes from a woman aged 40-49 years with glioma.

J is TRBJ2-7 and V is TRBV10-1, with 7 bases fitting TRBD2. This CDR3 comprises 13 residues. V was pared by 2 bases and J by 3 bases, with 1 base of the junction left unmatched. Germline CDR1 is WNHNN and CDR2 is SYGVQD (reference sequence). The CDR3 DNA sequence: TGCGCCAGCAGTGAGGGACTAGACTACGAGCAGTACTTC. As protein: CASSEGLDYEQYF.

The V and J genes are TRBV18 and TRBJ1-1; D is perhaps TRBD1 (5 bases). The V and J ends lost 6 bases and 2 bases respectively, with 22 bases between them. Germline CDR1 and CDR2: KGHSH and LQKENI. The CDR3 has 17 residues. Here the CDR3 reads CASSRLVGGRQNTEAFF. The CDR3 DNA reads as TGTGCCAGCTCCCGTCTAGTTGGGGGGAGACAAAACACTGAAGCTTTCTTT.

The chain has TRBV18 and TRBJ1-2; the D gene is possibly TRBD1 (5 bases). CDR3 length equals 14 residues. Germline-derived CDR1 and CDR2 are KGHSH and LQKENI. V was trimmed by 3 bases and J by 8 bases, leaving 16 bases between them. The CDR3 bases are TGTGCCAGCTCACCTCAGACAGTGACTGGAGGCTACACCTTC. This gives the protein CASSPQTVTGGYTF.

The chain employs TRBV4-2 and TRBJ2-1, with 11 positions matching TRBD2. The V segment lost 3 bases and the J segment 7 bases; nucleotides outside the gene matches: 8. There are 16 residues in the CDR3. CDR1 and CDR2 from the germline V gene are LGHNA and YNFKEQ. The CDR3 loop reads CASSHGTSGRFNEQFF. In DNA, the CDR3 is TGTGCCAGCAGCCACGGTACTAGCGGGAGATTTAATGAGCAGTTCTTC.

This chain uses TRBV5-1 with TRBJ2-2; 8 bases fit TRBD2. Germline V gives CDR1 SGHRS, CDR2 YFSETQ. V lost 4 bases to trimming and J lost 5 bases; unmatched junction nucleotides: 7. The CDR3 contains 15 residues. The CDR3, as DNA: TGCGCCAGCAGCAGGGATACTAGCGGAACCGGGGAGCTGTTTTTT. It translates to CASSRDTSGTGELFF. The entire variable domain, with the rest obtained from reference TRBV5-1 and TRBJ2-2, is as follows: KAGVTQTPRYLIKTRGQQVTLSCSPISGHRSVSWYQQTPGQGLQFLFEYFSETQRNKGNFPGRFSGRQFSNSRSEMNVSTLELGDSALYLCASSRDTSGTGELFFGEGSRLTVL.

The chain links TRBV6-1 to TRBJ2-7, with D possibly being TRBD2 (5 bases). Germline V gene lookup returns CDR1 MNHNS and CDR2 SASEGT. V lost 4 bases, J lost 3 bases, and 13 bases lay in between. The length of the CDR3 is 14 residues. The CDR3: CASSGPGSLYEQYF. The CDR3 nucleotides are TGTGCCAGCAGTGGGCCGGGGTCCCTCTACGAGCAGTACTTC.

The chain has TRBV2 and TRBJ1-2; perhaps TRBD1 as D (5 bases). V was cut by 6 bases and J by 0 bases, with 14 bases left in between. This CDR3 comprises 15 residues. Germline-derived CDR1 and CDR2 are SNHLY and FYNNEI. The CDR3 DNA follows: TGTGCCAGCAGCCGTACCGTGACAGCTAACTATGGCTACACCTTC. This sequence encodes CASSRTVTANYGYTF.

J is TRBJ1-3 and V is TRBV30; the D is unclear. This CDR3 comprises 15 residues. Germline V CDR1 and CDR2: GTSNPN, SVGIG (reference sequence). The germline V and J ends were trimmed by 3 bases and 0 bases, with 12 bases remaining between them. The CDR3: CAWSKFSYSGNTIYF. CDR3 sequence (DNA): TGTGCCTGGAGCAAGTTTTCCTACTCTGGAAACACCATATATTTT.

This chain links TRBV5-1 with TRBJ1-4; 8 bases are a match to TRBD1. This CDR3 has 14 residues. Trimming cost V 4 bases and J 4 bases; bases outside gene matches: 3. Germline-derived CDR1 and CDR2 are SGHRS and YFSETQ. The CDR3: CASSHGQGNEKLFF. The DNA for the CDR3 is TGCGCCAGCAGCCATGGACAGGGTAATGAAAAACTGTTTTTT. Using reference TRBV5-1 and TRBJ1-4 for the parts outside the CDR3, the full variable domain is KAGVTQTPRYLIKTRGQQVTLSCSPISGHRSVSWYQQTPGQGLQFLFEYFSETQRNKGNFPGRFSGRQFSNSRSEMNVSTLELGDSALYLCASSHGQGNEKLFFGSGTQLSVL.

J is TRBJ2-2 and V is TRBV2, with 12 bases matching TRBD2. The V gene end was trimmed by 6 bases and the J gene end by 7 bases; junction bases not matched to a gene: 6. The germline V gene encodes CDR1 SNHLY and CDR2 FYNNEI. This CDR3 comprises 15 residues. CDR3 nucleotide sequence: TGTGCCAGCAGCAGAGGGACTAGCGGGTACGGGGAGCTGTTTTTT. Its translation is CASSRGTSGYGELFF.

CDR3 amino acids: CASSQGGGVTNNEQFF. DNA of the CDR3: TGTGCCAGCAGCCAAGGAGGGGGGGTTACCAACAATGAGCAGTTCTTC. The genes are TRBV4-2 and TRBJ2-1; TRBD2 is a possible D gene (7 bases). The length of the CDR3 is 16 residues. Deletions cut 1 base from V and 5 bases from J, with 15 bases between. Germline CDR1 is LGHNA and CDR2 is YNFKEQ.

The chain recombines TRBV19 with TRBJ2-2, with unresolved D. V lost 0 bases and J 6 bases, leaving 11 bases between the germline ends. The CDR3 spans 15 residues. CDR1 and CDR2 from the germline V gene are LNHDA and SQIVND (reference sequence). The CDR3 region is CASSIDWVQSGELFF. In DNA form, the CDR3 reads TGTGCCAGTAGTATAGATTGGGTCCAATCCGGGGAGCTGTTTTTT.

The gene calls are TRBV7-2 and TRBJ2-4; 9 bases match TRBD1. V gave up 0 bases and J gave up 6 bases; unmatched junction bases: 3. Per germline, CDR1 SGHTA and CDR2 FQGNSA. The length of the CDR3 is 15 residues. The CDR3 region is CASSLAGQGGNIQYF. DNA for the CDR3: TGTGCCAGCAGCTTAGCGGGACAGGGCGGAAACATTCAGTACTTC.

The genes are TRBV7-9 and TRBJ1-2; 8 bases align to TRBD1. This CDR3 is built from 14 residues. Germline lookup yields CDR1 SEHNR and CDR2 FQNEAQ (reference sequence). The junction had 9 bases not matched to a gene; V was cut back by 4 bases and J by 8 bases. This CDR3 is CASSSPTDRGGYTF. CDR3 in DNA: TGTGCCAGCAGCTCCCCGACAGACAGGGGAGGCTACACCTTC. Combining the CDR3 with reference TRBV7-9 and TRBJ1-2 gives the whole variable domain DTGVSQNPRHKITKRGQNVTFRCDPISEHNRLYWYRQTLGQGPEFLTYFQNEAQLEKSRLLSDRFSAERPKGSFSTLEIQRTEQGDSAMYLCASSSPTDRGGYTFGSGTRLTVV.

The chain has TRBV5-1 and TRBJ1-2, with TRBD1 matching over 7 bases. The germline gives CDR1 SGHRS, CDR2 YFSETQ. Trimming removed 0 bases from V and 5 bases from J; junction bases left unmatched: 7. This CDR3 comprises 15 residues. CDR3 sequence reads: CASSLATGRGYGYTF. The CDR3 DNA sequence: TGCGCCAGCAGCTTGGCGACAGGGCGAGGGTATGGCTACACCTTC. Full variable domain (missing parts from reference TRBV5-1 and TRBJ1-2): KAGVTQTPRYLIKTRGQQVTLSCSPISGHRSVSWYQQTPGQGLQFLFEYFSETQRNKGNFPGRFSGRQFSNSRSEMNVSTLELGDSALYLCASSLATGRGYGYTFGSGTRLTVV.

Concerning this clone: Compared with germline, one end of the junction differs, possibly owing to a read error. This sequence joins TRBV13 and TRBJ1-1; D ambiguous. This CDR3 has 15 amino acids. Germline CDR1 and CDR2: PRHDT and FYEKMQ (reference sequence). The CDR3 sequence is CASSLTGPQNAEAFF. The CDR3 DNA is TGTGCCAGCAGCCTTACCGGGCCCCAGAACGCTGAAGCTTTCTTT.

The rearrangement links TRBV18 to TRBJ1-2, with D maybe TRBD1 (6 bases). V was shortened by 0 bases and J by 4 bases, with 9 bases between the two germline ends. Germline-derived CDR1 and CDR2 are KGHSH and LQKENI. This CDR3 has 14 residues. Here the CDR3 DNA reads TGTGCCAGCTCACCACCGGGGGGCGGCTATGGCTACACCTTC. Protein product: CASSPPGGGYGYTF.

The V and J genes are TRBV28 and TRBJ1-4, with TRBD1 identical over 8 bases. CDR1 and CDR2 (germline): MDHEN, SYDVKM. J lost 5 bases, V lost 6 bases, and 11 bases had no gene match. This CDR3 spans 16 amino acids. Here the CDR3 DNA reads TGTGCCAGCAGGGGGTCCCGGACAGGGACGAATGAAAAACTGTTTTTT. It translates to CASRGSRTGTNEKLFF.

The chain is built from TRBV5-1 and TRBJ2-3; D perhaps matches TRBD2 (5 bases). The V end lost 4 bases, the J end lost 1 base, and 10 bases lay between the germline ends. From germline, CDR1 is SGHRS and CDR2 YFSETQ. This CDR3 spans 14 amino acids. The CDR3 here is CASSGERGTDTQYF. In nucleotides, the CDR3 is TGCGCCAGCAGCGGGGAGCGCGGCACAGATACGCAGTATTTT.

The V gene is TRBV2, the J gene TRBJ1-5, with TRBD1 matching 12 bases. The CDR3 length is 15 residues. CDR1 and CDR2 (germline): SNHLY, FYNNEI. V shed 6 bases, J shed 6 bases, and the junction held 6 bases outside the gene matches. Here the CDR3 reads CASSKGQGAGQPQHF. In DNA, the CDR3 is TGTGCCAGCAGCAAGGGACAGGGGGCGGGTCAGCCCCAGCATTTT. The full variable domain, completed using reference TRBV2 and TRBJ1-5, is EPEVTQTPSHQVTQMGQEVILRCVPISNHLYFYWYRQILGQKVEFLVSFYNNEISEKSEIFDDQFSVERPDGSNFTLKIRSTKLEDSAMYFCASSKGQGAGQPQHFGDGTRLSIL.

The chain uses TRBV5-5 and TRBJ2-7; D is perhaps TRBD1 or TRBD2 (5 bases each). Trimming cost V 2 bases and J 7 bases, with 13 bases left between them. The CDR3 loop spans 13 amino acids. Per the germline V gene, CDR1 is SGHKS and CDR2 is YYEKEE (reference sequence). The CDR3 loop is CASSFAGSSEQYF. CDR3 in DNA: TGTGCCAGCAGCTTCGCAGGGAGTAGTGAGCAGTACTTC.

The chain couples TRBV20-1 to TRBJ1-3; D is unresolved. Trimming took off 0 bases at V and 8 bases at J, with 5 bases between the two ends. Germline assignment: CDR1 DFQATT and CDR2 SNEGSKA (reference sequence). This CDR3 comprises 11 residues. The CDR3 is CSARDGYTIYF. The CDR3 DNA reads TGCAGTGCTAGAGATGGCTACACCATATATTTT.

The J gene is TRBJ2-1, the V gene TRBV9, with 10 bases fitting TRBD2. With 2 bases clipped from V and 4 bases from J, the junction kept 6 bases outside the gene matches. Per germline, CDR1 SGDLS and CDR2 YYNGEE. The CDR3 extends over 16 amino acids. The CDR3 sequence is CASSVSGRPPYNEQFF. CDR3 sequence (DNA): TGTGCCAGCAGCGTTAGCGGGAGGCCCCCTTACAATGAGCAGTTCTTC.

V gene TRBV9 combines with J gene TRBJ2-3; no reliable D call. The germline V gene encodes CDR1 SGDLS and CDR2 YYNGEE. The CDR3 length is 15 residues. Between the trimmed V and J ends, which lost 0 bases and 4 bases, there was a span of 12 bases. In DNA, the CDR3 is TGTGCCAGCAGCGTAGCACAATTAAGTGCAGATACGCAGTATTTT. This gives the protein CASSVAQLSADTQYF.

The rearrangement joins TRBV7-8 to TRBJ1-2; D gene unclear. This CDR3 is built from 18 residues. Germline CDR1 is SGHVS and CDR2 is FQNEAQ. Trimming took off 1 base at V and 0 bases at J, with 18 bases between the two ends. In DNA, the CDR3 is TGTGCCAGCAGCTTAGTCGCCCAAGGCACATCGACTAACTATGGCTACACCTTC. It translates to CASSLVAQGTSTNYGYTF.

The rearrangement joins TRBV7-2 to TRBJ2-1; the D is unclear. V gave up 2 bases and J gave up 7 bases, with 9 bases separating them. This CDR3 has 13 residues. Germline-derived CDR1 and CDR2 are SGHTA and FQGNSA. The CDR3 DNA reads TGTGCCAGCAGCTTATCACACGGGAATGAGCAGTTCTTC. Amino acid sequence: CASSLSHGNEQFF.

The chain employs TRBV18 and TRBJ1-4; 9 positions match TRBD1. Looked up from germline, CDR1 is KGHSH and CDR2 is LQKENI. With 5 bases clipped from V and 7 bases from J, the junction kept 5 bases outside the gene matches. The CDR3 spans 14 residues. CDR3 DNA: TGTGCCAGCTCAGGGACAGGGAAAAGTGAAAAACTGTTTTTT. Its protein is CASSGTGKSEKLFF.